This is a list of T cell receptor beta chains from one sample in a study of blood T cell repertoires in COVID-19. Here immunoSEQ multiplex PCR was the method, and the copy in TCRdb shows in-frame clones only, minus some. The table has about 480,000 clones, 70% to 90% seen once. The material sequenced was PBMCs or T cells enriched from blood (not recorded which). Receptor source: a woman aged 40-49 years who had recovered from COVID-19. CDR3s include the opening cysteine and the closing phenylalanine or tryptophan. The D gene is left open where the match is weak. A clone size is listed for some rows: how often the clone was seen (once, few, many), or a class if it is expanded.

J: TRBJ1-5; length: 16; D: -; V: TRBV19; size: -; CDR3: CASSVITGSYNQPQHF; DNA: TGTGCCAGTAGTGTAATTACAGGGAGCTACAATCAGCCCCAGCATTTT
J: TRBJ2-7; length: 16; D: -; V: TRBV7-2; size: -; CDR3: CASSLGAGGGQAEQYF; DNA: TGTGCCAGCAGCTTAGGGGCCGGAGGGGGCCAGGCCGAGCAGTACTTC
J: TRBJ1-1; length: 16; D: -; V: TRBV7-9; size: few; CDR3: CASSLWGVKGNTEAFF; DNA: TGTGCCAGCAGCTTATGGGGGGTGAAAGGGAATACTGAAGCTTTCTTT
J: TRBJ2-1; length: 16; D: TRBD2; V: TRBV7-7; size: -; CDR3: CASSLGPGLAANEQFF; DNA: TGTGCTAGCAGCTTGGGCCCCGGACTAGCGGCCAATGAGCAGTTCTTC
J: TRBJ2-5; length: 13; D: -; V: TRBV12-3/TRBV12-4; size: -; CDR3: CASSLGQQETQYF; DNA: TGTGCCAGCAGTTTAGGCCAGCAAGAGACCCAGTACTTC
J: TRBJ1-1; length: 14; D: -; V: TRBV7-2; size: few; CDR3: CASSLGTGMVVAFF; DNA: TGTGCCAGCAGCTTAGGAACGGGAATGGTAGTAGCTTTCTTT
J: TRBJ2-3; length: 13; D: -; V: TRBV11-3; size: -; CDR3: CASRERSTDTQYF; DNA: TGTGCCAGCCGGGAGAGGTCCACAGATACGCAGTATTTT
J: TRBJ2-1; length: 16; D: -; V: TRBV24-1; size: once; CDR3: CATSLFGSPSYNEQFF; DNA: TGTGCCACCAGTCTCTTTGGGAGTCCCTCCTACAATGAGCAGTTCTTC
J: TRBJ2-7; length: 13; D: -; V: TRBV23-1; size: -; CDR3: CAQHPRQPYEQYF; DNA: TGCGCCCAGCACCCGCGGCAGCCCTACGAGCAGTACTTC
J: TRBJ2-5; length: 14; D: TRBD2; V: TRBV5-4; size: -; CDR3: CASSWEGRQETQYF; DNA: TGTGCCAGCAGCTGGGAGGGCAGACAAGAGACCCAGTACTTC
J: TRBJ2-3; length: 18; D: TRBD2; V: TRBV19; size: -; CDR3: CASSIGAQLAGLTDTQYF; DNA: TGTGCCAGTAGTATAGGCGCCCAGCTAGCGGGGCTAACAGATACGCAGTATTTT
J: TRBJ1-1; length: 16; D: TRBD1; V: TRBV5-1; size: -; CDR3: CASSRTRDRENTEAFF; DNA: TGCGCCAGCAGCAGAACCCGGGACAGAGAGAACACTGAAGCTTTCTTT
J: TRBJ2-1; length: 15; D: TRBD1; V: TRBV15; size: -; CDR3: CATSPRTGSYNEQFF; DNA: TGTGCCACCAGCCCCAGGACAGGGAGCTACAATGAGCAGTTCTTC
J: TRBJ2-7; length: 15; D: TRBD1; V: TRBV6-5; size: -; CDR3: CASRITQGATYEQYF; DNA: TGTGCCAGCAGAATAACTCAGGGGGCAACCTACGAGCAGTACTTC
J: TRBJ2-2; length: 14; D: -; V: TRBV3-1/TRBV3-2; size: -; CDR3: CASSQGTSRGELFF; DNA: TGTGCCAGCAGCCAAGGGACATCCCGCGGGGAGCTGTTTTTT
J: TRBJ2-7; length: 14; D: -; V: TRBV6-6; size: -; CDR3: CASSYSSVSYEQYF; DNA: TGTGCCAGCAGTTACTCGTCAGTTTCCTACGAGCAGTACTTC
J: TRBJ1-1; length: 12; D: -; V: TRBV29-1; size: -; CDR3: CSVEDQGRQAFF; DNA: TGCAGCGTTGAGGATCAGGGAAGACAAGCTTTCTTT
J: TRBJ2-3; length: 13; D: -; V: TRBV6-5; size: -; CDR3: CASSPLSTDTQYF; DNA: TGTGCCAGCAGTCCCCTATCAACAGATACGCAGTATTTT
J: TRBJ1-2; length: 15; D: TRBD1; V: TRBV9; size: -; CDR3: CASSRTGQANYGYTF; DNA: TGTGCCAGCAGCCGGACAGGGCAAGCTAACTATGGCTACACCTTC
J: TRBJ2-1; length: 15; D: TRBD2; V: TRBV7-2; size: -; CDR3: CASSPPGTRYHEQFF; DNA: TGTGCCAGCAGCCCTCCCGGGACTAGGTACCATGAGCAGTTCTTC
J: TRBJ2-1; length: 16; D: TRBD2; V: TRBV19; size: -; CDR3: CASRPEGLAGFNEQFF; DNA: TGTGCCAGTAGACCAGAGGGACTAGCGGGATTCAATGAGCAGTTCTTC
J: TRBJ1-1; length: 12; D: -; V: TRBV29-1; size: -; CDR3: CSVDRSNTEAFF; DNA: TGCAGCGTCGACAGGTCTAACACTGAAGCTTTCTTT
J: TRBJ1-1; length: 13; D: -; V: TRBV3-1/TRBV3-2; size: -; CDR3: CASSLQMNTEAFF; DNA: TGTGCCAGCAGTCTACAGATGAACACTGAAGCTTTCTTT
J: TRBJ2-7; length: 14; D: -; V: TRBV5-4; size: -; CDR3: CASSAPGTYYEQYF; DNA: TGTGCCAGCAGCGCGCCCGGGACTTACTACGAGCAGTACTTC
J: TRBJ2-1; length: 14; D: -; V: TRBV2; size: -; CDR3: CASSRGSSYNEQFF; DNA: TGTGCCAGCAGCCGGGGAAGCTCCTACAATGAGCAGTTCTTC
J: TRBJ1-6; length: 13; D: -; V: TRBV7-8; size: -; CDR3: CASSSDRNSPLHF; DNA: TGTGCCAGCAGCTCGGACAGAAATTCACCCCTCCACTTT
J: TRBJ1-2; length: 14; D: -; V: TRBV5-1; size: -; CDR3: CASSLSQTLYGYTF; DNA: TGCGCCAGCAGCTTATCACAGACGCTCTATGGCTACACCTTC
J: TRBJ2-5; length: 16; D: TRBD2; V: TRBV24-1; size: -; CDR3: CATSDHPLAGGETQYF; DNA: TGTGCCACCAGTGATCACCCCTTGGCGGGAGGTGAGACCCAGTACTTC
J: TRBJ1-3; length: 15; D: -; V: TRBV7-8; size: once; CDR3: CASSKGLSSGNTIYF; DNA: TGTGCCAGCAGCAAGGGACTGAGCTCTGGAAACACCATATATTTT
J: TRBJ2-6; length: 17; D: -; V: TRBV5-8; size: -; CDR3: CASSSAIQGTGANVLTF; DNA: TGTGCCAGCAGTTCAGCGATTCAGGGGACTGGGGCCAACGTCCTGACTTTC
J: TRBJ1-1; length: 14; D: -; V: TRBV7-2; size: -; CDR3: CASSPAGVNTEAFF; DNA: TGTGCCAGCAGCCCCGCGGGGGTGAACACTGAAGCTTTCTTT
J: TRBJ2-5; length: 14; D: TRBD1; V: TRBV5-1; size: -; CDR3: CASSKGTAQETQYF; DNA: TGCGCCAGCAGCAAGGGGACAGCTCAAGAGACCCAGTACTTC
J: TRBJ1-1; length: 16; D: TRBD1; V: TRBV27; size: -; CDR3: CASSWTQGAANTEAFF; DNA: TGTGCCAGCAGTTGGACCCAGGGGGCCGCGAACACTGAAGCTTTCTTT
J: TRBJ2-7; length: 16; D: TRBD2; V: TRBV19; size: -; CDR3: CASSLNSGSLPYEQYF; DNA: TGTGCCAGTAGTTTGAATAGCGGGAGTTTGCCCTACGAGCAGTACTTC
J: TRBJ1-4; length: 17; D: TRBD1; V: TRBV5-1; size: -; CDR3: CASSPQGQGATNEKLFF; DNA: TGCGCCAGCAGTCCTCAGGGACAGGGGGCGACTAATGAAAAACTGTTTTTT
J: TRBJ2-1; length: 16; D: TRBD2; V: TRBV19; size: -; CDR3: CASSTGLAGPRDEQFF; DNA: TGTGCCAGTAGTACGGGACTAGCGGGGCCCAGGGATGAGCAGTTCTTC
J: TRBJ1-5; length: 16; D: TRBD1; V: TRBV19; size: -; CDR3: CASSIGGTVSNQPQHF; DNA: TGTGCCAGTAGTATAGGCGGGACAGTCAGCAATCAGCCCCAGCATTTT
J: TRBJ1-2; length: 13; D: -; V: TRBV7-2; size: -; CDR3: CASSLGAPDGYTF; DNA: TGTGCCAGCAGTCTAGGAGCCCCAGATGGCTACACCTTC
J: TRBJ2-1; length: 15; D: -; V: TRBV5-4; size: -; CDR3: CASSLAATGNNEQFF; DNA: TGTGCCAGCAGCTTGGCCGCAACAGGGAACAATGAGCAGTTCTTC
J: TRBJ1-4; length: 15; D: TRBD1; V: TRBV7-8; size: -; CDR3: CASSFDRVFSEKLFF; DNA: TGTGCCAGCAGCTTTGACAGGGTTTTTAGTGAAAAACTGTTTTTT
J: TRBJ1-1; length: 14; D: TRBD1; V: TRBV19; size: -; CDR3: CASSTRGTNTEAFF; DNA: TGTGCCAGTAGTACCAGGGGGACGAACACTGAAGCTTTCTTT
J: TRBJ1-2; length: 15; D: -; V: TRBV9; size: -; CDR3: CASSAQSWQGNGYTF; DNA: TGTGCCAGCAGCGCCCAATCCTGGCAGGGCAATGGCTACACCTTC
J: TRBJ1-1; length: 15; D: -; V: TRBV7-8; size: -; CDR3: CASSLGVAGNTEAFF; DNA: TGTGCCAGCAGCTTAGGGGTTGCGGGGAACACTGAAGCTTTCTTT
J: TRBJ2-7; length: 13; D: -; V: TRBV10-3; size: -; CDR3: CAISEPGPGGQYF; DNA: TGTGCCATCAGTGAGCCGGGCCCAGGAGGGCAGTACTTC
J: TRBJ2-1; length: 16; D: -; V: TRBV28; size: -; CDR3: CASRLPTTGLAGEQFF; DNA: TGTGCCAGCAGACTACCAACGACAGGCCTGGCGGGTGAGCAGTTCTTC
J: TRBJ1-4; length: 17; D: -; V: TRBV4-3; size: few; CDR3: CASSQASGLMANEKLFF; DNA: TGCGCCAGCAGCCAAGCATCAGGGTTGATGGCTAATGAAAAACTGTTTTTT
J: TRBJ2-1; length: 17; D: TRBD1; V: TRBV13; size: -; CDR3: CASSLSTGESSYNEQFF; DNA: TGTGCCAGCAGCTTATCTACAGGGGAGAGCTCCTACAATGAGCAGTTCTTC
J: TRBJ2-3; length: 14; D: TRBD1; V: TRBV4-3; size: -; CDR3: CASSPRDRRDTQYF; DNA: TGCGCCAGCAGCCCCCGGGACAGACGAGATACGCAGTATTTT
J: TRBJ1-2; length: 14; D: -; V: TRBV12-5; size: -; CDR3: CASGFGRGAYGYTF; DNA: TGTGCTAGTGGTTTCGGCAGGGGCGCATATGGCTACACCTTC
J: TRBJ1-2; length: 15; D: TRBD1; V: TRBV5-1; size: -; CDR3: CASSLGQGANYGYTF; DNA: TGCGCCAGCAGCTTGGGGCAGGGGGCTAACTATGGCTACACCTTC
J: TRBJ1-5; length: 17; D: -; V: TRBV24-1; size: -; CDR3: CATSDGLGQGSNQPQHF; DNA: TGTGCCACCAGTGATGGGTTGGGTCAGGGGAGCAATCAGCCCCAGCATTTT